Listed here are 15 T cell receptor beta chains from one sample, sequenced in a study of patients and donors after allogeneic stem cell transplantation. A single record per CDR3 protein comes from TCRdb applying MiXCR to the RT-PCR reads. The sample gives more than 150,000 distinct CDR3 sequences, approximately 25% of which show up once; 20% to 30% is in the top ten. Specimen: blood, either unsorted or a sorted T cell fraction (not recorded which). All receptors derive from a human donor who was either an allogeneic HSCT recipient or a stem cell or donor lymphocyte infusion donor (not recorded which). It is not recorded whose cells these are; they may come from a transplant donor.

In this sample, this clonotype turned up a few times. The CDR3 loop is CASSLRDSGREKLFF. The CDR3 nucleotides read TGTGCCAGCAGTTTAAGGGACTCTGGTCGGGAAAAACTGTTTTTT. The chain recombines TRBV27 with TRBJ1-4, with D possibly matching TRBD1 (5 bases). This CDR3 has 15 residues. Trimming left V 2 bases short and J 8 bases short, with 15 bases between. Germline V CDR1 and CDR2: MNHEY, SMNVEV (reference sequence).

Only a few counts were recorded for this clonotype. This chain uses TRBV5-1 with TRBJ2-6; D unclear. V gave up 4 bases and J gave up 0 bases, with 8 bases separating them. Germline V gene data show CDR1 as SGHRS and CDR2 as YFSETQ. There are 15 residues in the CDR3. CDR3 residues: CASSVQHSGANVLTF. The DNA for the CDR3 is TGCGCCAGCAGCGTACAGCACTCTGGGGCCAACGTCCTGACTTTC.

The chain has TRBV27 and TRBJ2-2; D not resolved. The V gene lost 5 bases and the J gene lost 4 bases, with 8 bases spanning the gap. The CDR3 is 13 residues long. Germline CDR1 is MNHEY and CDR2 is SMNVEV (reference sequence). CDR3 loop: CASSLTITGELFF. The CDR3 DNA sequence: TGTGCCAGCAGTCTAACAATCACCGGGGAGCTGTTTTTT.

This clonotype was seen only a few times. The chain links TRBV20-1 to TRBJ2-7; TRBD2 matches at 8 bases. Per germline, CDR1 DFQATT and CDR2 SNEGSKA (reference sequence). This CDR3 contains 17 residues. Germline trimming cut 5 bases from V and 1 base from J; bases unmatched to any gene: 16. In nucleotides, the CDR3 is TGCAGTGCTTTTACCCCGGGGGGGCCGCGGTTATCCTACGAGCAGTACTTC. Residues: CSAFTPGGPRLSYEQYF.

This chain links TRBV6-1 with TRBJ1-1, with a possible D match to TRBD1 (5 bases). The CDR3 spans 14 residues. The germline V and J ends were trimmed by 3 bases and 4 bases, with 12 bases remaining between them. Germline lookup yields CDR1 MNHNS and CDR2 SASEGT. The CDR3 loop is CASSDLGGGTEAFF. The CDR3 coding sequence is TGTGCCAGCAGTGATTTGGGGGGTGGCACTGAAGCTTTCTTT.

This clonotype turned up a few times. The chain couples TRBV7-2 to TRBJ1-5, with 9 positions matching TRBD1. CDR3 length equals 21 residues. J was trimmed by 4 bases and V by 0 bases; bases with no gene match: 19. The germline gives CDR1 SGHTA, CDR2 FQGNSA. CDR3 bases: TGTGCCAGCAGCTTAGCACCATTTCCCCGAACCGGGACAGGGATAAATCAGCCCCAGCATTTT. Its protein product is CASSLAPFPRTGTGINQPQHF.

This chain links TRBV6-5 with TRBJ2-3; 7 bases align to TRBD2. The germline CDR1 and CDR2 sequences are MNHEY and SVGAGI. V trimming: 2 bases; J trimming: 0 bases; junction bases outside the gene matches: 8. The CDR3 runs to 17 residues. The CDR3 protein is CASSYGGRTFSTDTQYF. CDR3 DNA sequence: TGTGCCAGCAGTTACGGCGGGAGAACCTTTAGCACAGATACGCAGTATTTT.

This chain uses TRBV4-3 with TRBJ2-3; D remains ambiguous. CDR1 and CDR2 (germline): LGHNA, YSLEER. CDR3 length: 14 residues. The V end was cut by 0 bases, the J end by 6 bases, with 10 bases between. The CDR3 region has the DNA TGCGCCAGCAGCCAAGAATACCCCCGTGATACGCAGTATTTT. It is translated as CASSQEYPRDTQYF.

The genes are TRBV20-1 and TRBJ2-3; TRBD2 agrees at 10 bases. V was clipped by 7 bases and J by 6 bases; unmatched bases: 10. The CDR3 is 14 residues long. Germline V gene data show CDR1 as DFQATT and CDR2 as SNEGSKA (reference sequence). The CDR3 DNA sequence: TGCAGTGTCGAGAGCGGGGGGGCATGGGATACGCAGTATTTT. Its translation: CSVESGGAWDTQYF.

V is TRBV30 and J is TRBJ2-7; D may be TRBD1 (6 bases). Germline assignment: CDR1 GTSNPN and CDR2 SVGIG (reference sequence). V was shortened by 2 bases and J by 2 bases, with 10 bases between the two germline ends. The CDR3 totals 13 residues. The CDR3 here is CAWSRDIAYEQYF. The CDR3 DNA reads as TGTGCCTGGAGTAGGGACATAGCCTACGAGCAGTACTTC.

The V gene is TRBV6-6, the J gene TRBJ2-1; D gene ambiguous. V was cut by 6 bases and J by 1 base, with 19 bases left in between. Germline-derived CDR1 and CDR2 are MNHNY and SVGAGI (reference sequence). The CDR3 is 17 amino acids. CDR3 sequence reads: CASRDTATLGSYNEQFF. The CDR3, as DNA: TGTGCCAGCAGAGACACGGCTACCCTAGGGTCCTACAATGAGCAGTTCTTC.

The rearrangement joins TRBV7-2 to TRBJ2-5; TRBD2 is a possible D gene (6 bases). The ends were cut back, 1 base at V and 4 bases at J, with 13 bases in the middle. From germline, CDR1 is SGHTA and CDR2 FQGNSA. The CDR3 totals 15 residues. CDR3 DNA sequence: TGTGCCAGCAGCTTAGTTGGAGGGCGGGGAGAGACCCAGTACTTC. This sequence encodes CASSLVGGRGETQYF.

This chain uses TRBV28 with TRBJ2-5, with 10 bases fitting TRBD2. V was clipped by 5 bases and J by 5 bases; unmatched bases: 5. Germline CDR1 is MDHEN and CDR2 is SYDVKM. The CDR3 spans 14 residues. The CDR3 DNA sequence: TGTGCCAGCAGTCAACTAGCGGGATCCGAGACCCAGTACTTC. Translating it yields CASSQLAGSETQYF.

This chain uses TRBV12-3 or TRBV12-4 with TRBJ1-1, with 7 bases lining up with TRBD1. The V gene end was trimmed by 5 bases and the J gene end by 1 base; junction bases not matched to a gene: 13. The CDR3 sequence is 17 residues long. The CDR3 DNA follows: TGTGCCAGCAGTCCAACACCACAGGGGTTTAAGAACACTGAAGCTTTCTTT. Translating it yields CASSPTPQGFKNTEAFF.

The rearrangement links TRBV11-2 to TRBJ1-1; unclear D gene. Germline loops: CDR1 SGHAT, CDR2 FQNNGV. This CDR3 is 17 amino acids long. The V end was cut by 3 bases, the J end by 0 bases, with 17 bases between. CDR3 sequence (DNA): TGTGCCAGCAGCTTGCGGGCGGTTGGGATTTTGAACACTGAAGCTTTCTTT. Its translation: CASSLRAVGILNTEAFF. The full variable domain, completed using reference TRBV11-2 and TRBJ1-1, is EAGVAQSPRYKIIEKRQSVAFWCNPISGHATLYWYQQILGQGPKLLIQFQNNGVVDDSQLPKDRFSAERLKGVDSTLKIQPAKLEDSAVYLCASSLRAVGILNTEAFFGQGTRLTVV.